These T cell receptor beta chains were read from a single sample in a study of control samples from healthy donors and cancer patients. Libraries were prepared by immunoSEQ multiplex PCR; TCRdb keeps only in-frame clonotypes and omits some of them. The sample consists of some 130,000 clones, more than 90% of them appearing once. The sequencing sample was made of blood. These receptors all come from a man aged 18 to 30 in good health. CDR3s include the opening cysteine and the closing phenylalanine or tryptophan. D genes are given only for firm matches. The size of a clone is reported for some rows only, either as once, few or many, or as a class for expanded clones.

d_call: .
v_call: TRBV2
clone_size: .
j_call: TRBJ2-3
cdr3_nt: TGTGCCAGCAGGACGGGCTTGTTCGGGACAGATACGCAGTATTTT
cdr3_aa: CASRTGLFGTDTQYF

d_call: .
v_call: TRBV27
clone_size: .
j_call: TRBJ1-1
cdr3_nt: TGTGCCAGCATTCTTAATGCAGCGAACACTGAAGCTTTCTTT
cdr3_aa: CASILNAANTEAFF

d_call: TRBD1
v_call: TRBV9
clone_size: .
j_call: TRBJ1-5
cdr3_nt: TGTGCCAGCAGCGAGGGACAGGGGGCCCCTTATAGCAATCAGCCCCAGCATTTT
cdr3_aa: CASSEGQGAPYSNQPQHF

d_call: .
v_call: TRBV9
clone_size: .
j_call: TRBJ2-7
cdr3_nt: TGTGCCAGCAGCGTGCCAGGACAACTAAGAAACCCCTACGAGCAGTACTTC
cdr3_aa: CASSVPGQLRNPYEQYF

d_call: TRBD1
v_call: TRBV28
clone_size: once
j_call: TRBJ1-2
cdr3_nt: TGTGCCAGCAGCCCTGGCAGGGGGCTTAGACCAGCTAACTATGGCTACACCTTC
cdr3_aa: CASSPGRGLRPANYGYTF

d_call: .
v_call: TRBV5-1
clone_size: .
j_call: TRBJ2-3
cdr3_nt: TGCGCCAGCAGCTTGCGGCTAGATACAGATACGCAGTATTTT
cdr3_aa: CASSLRLDTDTQYF

d_call: TRBD1
v_call: TRBV6-5
clone_size: .
j_call: TRBJ2-4
cdr3_nt: TGTGCCAGCAGTTACGGACAGGGGGGGTACATTCAGTACTTC
cdr3_aa: CASSYGQGGYIQYF

d_call: TRBD1
v_call: TRBV3-1/TRBV3-2
clone_size: .
j_call: TRBJ2-5
cdr3_nt: TGTGCCAGCAGCTTACTGGACAGGCTGGGCGCCCAGTACTTC
cdr3_aa: CASSLLDRLGAQYF

d_call: .
v_call: TRBV19
clone_size: .
j_call: TRBJ1-6
cdr3_nt: TGTGCCAGTAGTCTGGCAGCCCCGTCACCCCTCCACTTT
cdr3_aa: CASSLAAPSPLHF

d_call: .
v_call: TRBV6-5
clone_size: .
j_call: TRBJ2-7
cdr3_nt: TGTGCCTGCAGTTTGGGAACCTACGAGCAGTACTTC
cdr3_aa: CACSLGTYEQYF

d_call: .
v_call: TRBV9
clone_size: .
j_call: TRBJ2-3
cdr3_nt: TGTGCCAGCAGGGCTGGGTCCCAAGATACGCAGTATTTT
cdr3_aa: CASRAGSQDTQYF

d_call: TRBD2
v_call: TRBV11-3
clone_size: .
j_call: TRBJ2-1
cdr3_nt: TGTGCCAGCAGCGGGAGGGGACTATCTAATGAGCAGTTCTTC
cdr3_aa: CASSGRGLSNEQFF

d_call: .
v_call: TRBV6-6
clone_size: .
j_call: TRBJ1-2
cdr3_nt: TGTGCCAGCAGTTATTACAGGGACGGCTACACCTTC
cdr3_aa: CASSYYRDGYTF

d_call: TRBD2
v_call: TRBV11-3
clone_size: .
j_call: TRBJ2-2
cdr3_nt: TGTGCCAGCAGCCCAGTAGCGGGGACTGGTACCGGGGAGCTGTTTTTT
cdr3_aa: CASSPVAGTGTGELFF

d_call: TRBD2
v_call: TRBV7-9
clone_size: .
j_call: TRBJ2-2
cdr3_nt: TGTGCCAGCAGCTCCCCGACTAGCGGCCTGACCGGGGAGCTGTTTTTT
cdr3_aa: CASSSPTSGLTGELFF

d_call: .
v_call: TRBV29-1
clone_size: .
j_call: TRBJ2-7
cdr3_nt: TGCAGCGTTGTGGGGCAGGGGTACGAGCAGTACTTC
cdr3_aa: CSVVGQGYEQYF

d_call: TRBD1
v_call: TRBV7-3
clone_size: few
j_call: TRBJ1-5
cdr3_nt: TGTGCCAGCAGCTTAATAGGGACAGACGATCAGCCCCAGCATTTT
cdr3_aa: CASSLIGTDDQPQHF

d_call: .
v_call: TRBV6-5
clone_size: .
j_call: TRBJ1-5
cdr3_nt: TGTGCCAGCTGGGACCTCCCCGGCAATCAGCCCCAGCATTTT
cdr3_aa: CASWDLPGNQPQHF

d_call: .
v_call: TRBV3-1/TRBV3-2
clone_size: .
j_call: TRBJ2-3
cdr3_nt: TGTGCCAGCAGCCAAGACTTCGGGACTAGCACAGATACGCAGTATTTT
cdr3_aa: CASSQDFGTSTDTQYF

d_call: TRBD1
v_call: TRBV10-3
clone_size: .
j_call: TRBJ1-2
cdr3_nt: TGTGCCATCAGAGGACAGGGGAATACCTATGGCTACACCTTC
cdr3_aa: CAIRGQGNTYGYTF

d_call: TRBD1
v_call: TRBV5-1
clone_size: .
j_call: TRBJ1-4
cdr3_nt: TGCGCCAGCAGCTTGGGGACAGGGGACGAAAAACTGTTTTTT
cdr3_aa: CASSLGTGDEKLFF

d_call: .
v_call: TRBV4-1
clone_size: once
j_call: TRBJ2-7
cdr3_nt: TGCGCCAGCAGCCAAGGTATAGGGATATCCTACGAGCAGTACTTC
cdr3_aa: CASSQGIGISYEQYF